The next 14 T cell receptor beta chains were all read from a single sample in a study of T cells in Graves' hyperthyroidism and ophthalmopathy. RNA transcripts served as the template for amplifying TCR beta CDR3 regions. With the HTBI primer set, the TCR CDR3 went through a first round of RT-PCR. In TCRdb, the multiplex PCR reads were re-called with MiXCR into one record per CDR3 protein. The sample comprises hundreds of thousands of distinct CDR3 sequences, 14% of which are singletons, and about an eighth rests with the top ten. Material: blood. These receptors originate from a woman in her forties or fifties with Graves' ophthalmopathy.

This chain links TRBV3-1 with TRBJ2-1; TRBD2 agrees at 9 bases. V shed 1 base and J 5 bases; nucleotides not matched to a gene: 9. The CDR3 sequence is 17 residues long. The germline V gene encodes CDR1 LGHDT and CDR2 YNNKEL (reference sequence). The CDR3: CASSQGVLAGAHNEQFF. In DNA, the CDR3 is TGTGCCAGCAGCCAAGGGGTTTTAGCGGGAGCCCACAATGAGCAGTTCTTC.

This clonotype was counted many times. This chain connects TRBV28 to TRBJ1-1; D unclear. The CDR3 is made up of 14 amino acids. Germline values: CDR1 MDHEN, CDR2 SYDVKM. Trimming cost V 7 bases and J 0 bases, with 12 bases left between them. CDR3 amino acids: CASIPRAMNTEAFF. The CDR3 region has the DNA TGTGCCAGCATTCCCCGGGCGATGAACACTGAAGCTTTCTTT.

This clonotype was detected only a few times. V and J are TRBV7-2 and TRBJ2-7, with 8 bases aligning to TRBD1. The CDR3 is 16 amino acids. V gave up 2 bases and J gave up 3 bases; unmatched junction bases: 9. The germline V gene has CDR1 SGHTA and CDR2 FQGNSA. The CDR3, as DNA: TGTGCCAGCAGCTTAAGGGGTGGACAGGGATTCTACGAGCAGTACTTC. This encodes CASSLRGGQGFYEQYF. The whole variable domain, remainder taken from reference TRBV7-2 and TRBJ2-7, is GAGVSQSPSNKVTEKGKDVELRCDPISGHTALYWYRQSLGQGLEFLIYFQGNSAPDKSGLPSDRFSAERTGGSVSTLTIQRTQQEDSAVYLCASSLRGGQGFYEQYFGPGTRLTVT.

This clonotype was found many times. CDR3 region: CASSLTTGLAGGEQFF. As DNA, the CDR3 is TGTGCCAGCAGCTTAACCACGGGACTAGCGGGAGGTGAGCAGTTCTTC. The chain joins TRBV7-9 to TRBJ2-1; the match to TRBD2 covers 15 bases. The ends lost 2 bases at V and 9 bases at J; junction bases unmatched: 5. CDR3 size: 16 residues. Germline CDR1 reads SEHNR; CDR2 reads FQNEAQ (reference sequence).

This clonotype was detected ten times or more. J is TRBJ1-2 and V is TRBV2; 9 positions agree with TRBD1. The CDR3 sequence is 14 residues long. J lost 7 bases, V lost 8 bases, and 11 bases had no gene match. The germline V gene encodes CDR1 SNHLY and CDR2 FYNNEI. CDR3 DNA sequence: TGTGCCAGCTCCCGGGACAGGGAAACTGCTGGCTACACCTTC. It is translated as CASSRDRETAGYTF. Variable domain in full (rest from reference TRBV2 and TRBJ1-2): EPEVTQTPSHQVTQMGQEVILRCVPISNHLYFYWYRQILGQKVEFLVSFYNNEISEKSEIFDDQFSVERPDGSNFTLKIRSTKLEDSAMYFCASSRDRETAGYTFGSGTRLTVV.

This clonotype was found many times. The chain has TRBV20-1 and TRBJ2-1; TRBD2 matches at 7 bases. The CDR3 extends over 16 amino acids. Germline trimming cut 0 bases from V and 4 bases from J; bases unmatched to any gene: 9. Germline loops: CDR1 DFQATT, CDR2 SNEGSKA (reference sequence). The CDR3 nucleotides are TGCAGTGCTAGAGATAGGGCGGGAGCTTGGTACAATGAGCAGTTCTTC. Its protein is CSARDRAGAWYNEQFF.

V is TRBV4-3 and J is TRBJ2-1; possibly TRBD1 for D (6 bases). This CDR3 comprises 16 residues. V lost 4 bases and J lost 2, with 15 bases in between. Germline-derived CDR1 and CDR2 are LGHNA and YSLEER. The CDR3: CASSPNDRLAYNEQFF. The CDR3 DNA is TGCGCCAGCAGCCCCAATGACAGGCTGGCCTACAATGAGCAGTTCTTC.

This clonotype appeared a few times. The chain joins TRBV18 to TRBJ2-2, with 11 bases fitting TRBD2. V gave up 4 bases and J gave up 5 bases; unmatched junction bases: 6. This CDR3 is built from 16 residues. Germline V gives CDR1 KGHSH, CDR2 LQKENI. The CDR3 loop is CASSQGLADLTGELFF. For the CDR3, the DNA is TGTGCCAGCTCACAGGGACTAGCGGATTTAACCGGGGAGCTGTTTTTT.

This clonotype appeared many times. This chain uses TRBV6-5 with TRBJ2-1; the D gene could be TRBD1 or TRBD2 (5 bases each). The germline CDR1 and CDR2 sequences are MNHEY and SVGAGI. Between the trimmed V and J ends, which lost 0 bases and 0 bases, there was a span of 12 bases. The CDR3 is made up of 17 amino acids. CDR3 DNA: TGTGCCAGCAGTTACTCGAGTGGGGGTAGCTCCTACAATGAGCAGTTCTTC. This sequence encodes CASSYSSGGSSYNEQFF.

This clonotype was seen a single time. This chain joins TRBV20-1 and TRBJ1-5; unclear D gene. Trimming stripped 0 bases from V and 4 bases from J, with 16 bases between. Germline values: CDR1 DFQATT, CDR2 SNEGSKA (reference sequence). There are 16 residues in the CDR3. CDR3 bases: TGCAGTGCTAGAGATCGGCGACGGGCCGGGAATCAGCCCCAGCATTTT. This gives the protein CSARDRRRAGNQPQHF.

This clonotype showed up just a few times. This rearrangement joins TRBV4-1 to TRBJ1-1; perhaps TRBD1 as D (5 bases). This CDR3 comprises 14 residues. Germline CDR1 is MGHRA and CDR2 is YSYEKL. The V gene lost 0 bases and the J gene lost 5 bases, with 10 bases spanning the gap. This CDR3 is CASSQDRVWTEAFF. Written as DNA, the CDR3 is TGCGCCAGCAGCCAAGACAGGGTTTGGACTGAAGCTTTCTTT.

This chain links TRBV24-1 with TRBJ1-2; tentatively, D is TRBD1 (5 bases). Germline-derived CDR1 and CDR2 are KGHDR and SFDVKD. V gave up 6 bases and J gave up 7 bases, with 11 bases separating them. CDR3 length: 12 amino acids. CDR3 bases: TGTGCCACCAGTAGAGGGGCCGGTGGCTACACCTTC. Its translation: CATSRGAGGYTF.

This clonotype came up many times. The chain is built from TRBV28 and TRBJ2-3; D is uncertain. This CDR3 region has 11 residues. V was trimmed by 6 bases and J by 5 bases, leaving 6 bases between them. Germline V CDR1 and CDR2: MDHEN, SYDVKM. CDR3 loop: CASSRIDTQYF. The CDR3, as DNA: TGTGCCAGCAGCAGAATAGATACGCAGTATTTT.

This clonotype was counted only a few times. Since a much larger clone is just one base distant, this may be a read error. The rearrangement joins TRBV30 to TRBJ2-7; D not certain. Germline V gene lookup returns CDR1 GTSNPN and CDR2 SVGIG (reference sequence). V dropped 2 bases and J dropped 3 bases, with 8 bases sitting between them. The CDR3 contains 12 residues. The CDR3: CAWSTQSYEQYF. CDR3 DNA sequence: TGTGCCTGGAGTACCCAGAGCTACGAGCAGTACTTC.